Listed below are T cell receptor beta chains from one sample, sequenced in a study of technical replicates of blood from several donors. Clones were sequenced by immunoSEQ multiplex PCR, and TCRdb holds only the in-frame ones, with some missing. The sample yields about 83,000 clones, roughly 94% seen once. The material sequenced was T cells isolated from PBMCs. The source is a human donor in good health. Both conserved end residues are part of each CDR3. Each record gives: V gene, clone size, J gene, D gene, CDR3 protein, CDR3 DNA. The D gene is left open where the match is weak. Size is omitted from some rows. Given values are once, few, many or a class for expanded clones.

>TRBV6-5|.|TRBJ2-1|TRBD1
CASSRQGANNEQFF
TGTGCCAGCAGCCGACAGGGGGCGAACAATGAGCAGTTCTTC
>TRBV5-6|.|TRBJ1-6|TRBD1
CASATGGSGSPLHF
TGTGCCAGCGCTACAGGGGGCTCGGGTTCACCCCTCCACTTT
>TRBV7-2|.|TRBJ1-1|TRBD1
CASSPRQGTMHTEAFF
TGTGCCAGCAGCCCTCGACAGGGTACGATGCACACTGAAGCTTTCTTT
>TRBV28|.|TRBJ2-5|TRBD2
CASRPLAGVWETQYF
TGTGCCAGCAGACCTCTAGCGGGAGTTTGGGAGACCCAGTACTTC
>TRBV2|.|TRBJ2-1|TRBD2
CASNPGLALDEQFF
TGTGCCAGCAACCCGGGACTAGCTTTAGATGAGCAGTTCTTC
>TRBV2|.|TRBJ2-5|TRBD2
CASSPIAGVEETQYF
TGTGCCAGCAGTCCAATAGCGGGAGTGGAGGAGACCCAGTACTTC
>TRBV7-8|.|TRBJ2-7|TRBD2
CASSDGLAGFYYEQYF
TGTGCCAGCAGCGACGGACTAGCGGGGTTTTATTACGAGCAGTACTTC
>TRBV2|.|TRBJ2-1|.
CASSLESDLPDEQFF
TGTGCCAGCAGTCTAGAGAGCGACCTCCCCGATGAGCAGTTCTTC
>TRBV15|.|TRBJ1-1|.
CATSIQVNTEAFF
TGTGCCACCAGCATACAGGTGAACACTGAAGCTTTCTTT
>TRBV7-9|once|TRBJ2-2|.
CASTPREVDTGELFF
TGTGCCAGCACTCCCAGGGAGGTTGACACCGGGGAGCTGTTTTTT
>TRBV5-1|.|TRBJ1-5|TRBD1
CASSPDRGGQPQHF
TGCGCCAGCAGTCCTGACAGGGGTGGCCAGCCCCAGCATTTT
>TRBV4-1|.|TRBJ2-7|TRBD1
CASSQDWDRSYEQYF
TGCGCCAGCAGCCAAGATTGGGACAGGTCCTACGAGCAGTACTTC
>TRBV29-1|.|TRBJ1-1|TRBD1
CSVEDQGQGMNTEAFF
TGCAGCGTTGAAGATCAGGGACAGGGAATGAACACTGAAGCTTTCTTT